A selection of T cell receptor beta chains follows, all from one sample in a study of Graves' ophthalmopathy and Graves' hyperthyroidism. Each CDR3 protein gets one entry after TCRdb re-called the multiplex PCR reads with MiXCR. Of 680,000 or so distinct CDR3 sequences in the sample, 22% were seen once. The specimen was peripheral blood. The receptors derive from a woman aged 18-29 years with stable Graves' hyperthyroidism. Some clones in this sample may be carry-over from other donors' samples. The CDR3 runs from the conserved cysteine through the conserved F or W. The D gene is left open where the match is weak. Clone size is stated in some rows and not others, as once, few, many or a class when expanded.

v_gene: TRBV15; abundance: .; d_gene: .; len: 13; j_gene: TRBJ1-2; CDR3aa: CATSRDTVYGYTF; CDR3nt: TGTGCCACCAGCAGAGATACAGTCTATGGCTACACCTTC
v_gene: TRBV3-1; abundance: few; d_gene: .; len: 13; j_gene: TRBJ1-5; CDR3aa: CASSQDVGQPQHF; CDR3nt: TGTGCCAGCAGCCAAGATGTGGGTCAGCCCCAGCATTTT
v_gene: TRBV27; abundance: many; d_gene: .; len: 17; j_gene: TRBJ1-2; CDR3aa: CASSLARSLGANYGYTF; CDR3nt: TGTGCCAGCAGTTTAGCAAGGTCACTCGGCGCTAACTATGGCTACACCTTC
v_gene: TRBV7-8; abundance: many; d_gene: .; len: 14; j_gene: TRBJ2-2; CDR3aa: CASSLTGWYGELFF; CDR3nt: TGTGCCAGCAGCTTAACAGGGTGGTACGGGGAGCTGTTTTTT
v_gene: TRBV19; abundance: .; d_gene: TRBD1; len: 15; j_gene: TRBJ1-1; CDR3aa: CASSSRTGGNTEAFF; CDR3nt: TGTGCCAGTAGTTCGCGGACAGGAGGGAACACTGAAGCTTTCTTT
v_gene: TRBV2; abundance: many; d_gene: .; len: 16; j_gene: TRBJ2-5; CDR3aa: CASSEAIWGFKETQYF; CDR3nt: TGTGCCAGCAGTGAAGCGATTTGGGGGTTTAAAGAGACCCAGTACTTC
v_gene: TRBV7-6; abundance: many; d_gene: TRBD1; len: 15; j_gene: TRBJ1-3; CDR3aa: CASSFYDRDGNTIYF; CDR3nt: TGTGCCAGCAGCTTTTACGACAGGGATGGAAACACCATATATTTT
v_gene: TRBV15; abundance: many; d_gene: .; len: 15; j_gene: TRBJ2-7; CDR3aa: CATSRDRAVSYEQYF; CDR3nt: TGTGCCACCAGCAGAGATCGGGCAGTCTCCTACGAGCAGTACTTC
v_gene: TRBV28; abundance: many; d_gene: TRBD2; len: 15; j_gene: TRBJ2-7; CDR3aa: CASSFRLAGPYEQYF; CDR3nt: TGTGCCAGCAGCTTTCGACTAGCGGGACCCTACGAGCAGTACTTC
v_gene: TRBV10-3; abundance: many; d_gene: TRBD1; len: 17; j_gene: TRBJ1-6; CDR3aa: CAISEPQRTGLNSPLHF; CDR3nt: TGTGCCATCAGTGAGCCCCAAAGGACAGGGTTAAATTCACCCCTCCACTTT
v_gene: TRBV6-2/TRBV6-3; abundance: .; d_gene: .; len: 13; j_gene: TRBJ1-1; CDR3aa: CASSRSRATEAFF; CDR3nt: TGTGCCAGCAGTCGTAGCAGGGCCACTGAAGCTTTCTTT
v_gene: TRBV20-1; abundance: many; d_gene: TRBD2; len: 13; j_gene: TRBJ2-7; CDR3aa: CSARGEGTYEQYF; CDR3nt: TGCAGTGCTAGAGGGGAGGGGACCTACGAGCAGTACTTC
v_gene: TRBV27; abundance: .; d_gene: TRBD2; len: 17; j_gene: TRBJ2-5; CDR3aa: CASNRVWTSGGEETQYF; CDR3nt: TGTGCCAGCAATAGAGTCTGGACTAGCGGGGGGGAAGAGACCCAGTACTTC
v_gene: TRBV28; abundance: .; d_gene: TRBD1; len: 16; j_gene: TRBJ1-2; CDR3aa: CASSPRQGGANYGYTF; CDR3nt: TGTGCCAGCAGTCCACGACAGGGAGGGGCTAACTATGGCTACACCTTC
v_gene: TRBV4-3; abundance: .; d_gene: .; len: 17; j_gene: TRBJ1-2; CDR3aa: CASSQVNDPQRGYGYTF; CDR3nt: TGCGCCAGCAGCCAAGTTAATGATCCTCAGAGAGGATATGGCTACACCTTC
v_gene: TRBV7-2; abundance: .; d_gene: .; len: 15; j_gene: TRBJ2-6; CDR3aa: CASSSQFSGANVLTF; CDR3nt: TGTGCCAGCAGCTCCCAGTTTTCTGGGGCCAACGTCCTGACTTTC
v_gene: TRBV3-1; abundance: .; d_gene: .; len: 12; j_gene: TRBJ2-7; CDR3aa: CASSQDRREQYF; CDR3nt: TGTGCCAGCAGCCAAGATAGGCGGGAGCAGTACTTC
v_gene: TRBV5-1; abundance: many; d_gene: .; len: 13; j_gene: TRBJ2-5; CDR3aa: CASSFDVQETQYF; CDR3nt: TGCGCCAGCAGCTTTGACGTGCAAGAGACCCAGTACTTC
v_gene: TRBV6-2/TRBV6-3; abundance: many; d_gene: TRBD1; len: 16; j_gene: TRBJ2-7; CDR3aa: CASSPGQGVSFYEQYF; CDR3nt: TGTGCCAGCAGTCCCGGACAGGGGGTATCCTTCTACGAGCAGTACTTC
v_gene: TRBV5-1; abundance: .; d_gene: .; len: 18; j_gene: TRBJ2-6; CDR3aa: CASSLGVLVQDGANVLTF; CDR3nt: TGCGCCAGCAGCTTGGGCGTCTTGGTTCAGGATGGGGCCAACGTCCTGACTTTC